The rows below give T cell receptor beta chains drawn from one sample of a study of T cells in Graves' hyperthyroidism and ophthalmopathy. TCRdb ran MiXCR on the multiplex PCR reads and lists one entry per CDR3 protein. The sample consists of over 700,000 distinct CDR3 sequences, about a third of them appearing once. Sequenced input: blood. These TCRs come from a woman aged 40 to 55 with Graves' hyperthyroidism. CDR3s include the opening cysteine and the closing phenylalanine or tryptophan. The D gene is left open where the match is weak. Only part of the rows carry a size: once, few, many, or a class if the clone is expanded.

d_call	v_call	clone_size	j_call	cdr3_nt	cdr3_aa
NA	TRBV19	NA	TRBJ1-2	TGTGCCAGTAGTATATTGGTTAGCTTTGGCTACACCTTC	CASSILVSFGYTF
NA	TRBV20-1	NA	TRBJ1-2	TGCAGTGCTGGCCCGCAGGGTGGCTATGGCTACACCTTC	CSAGPQGGYGYTF
NA	TRBV7-2	many	TRBJ1-2	TGTGCCAGCAGCTCGGAGGGGTCCTCTAACTATGGCTACACCTTC	CASSSEGSSNYGYTF
TRBD1	TRBV27	NA	TRBJ1-6	TGTGCCAGCAGTGCGGACAGGGTGGGAAATTCACCCCTCCACTTT	CASSADRVGNSPLHF
NA	TRBV7-2	NA	TRBJ2-7	TGTGCCAGCAGTCGAGACTCACCCTACGGGCAGTACTTC	CASSRDSPYGQYF
NA	TRBV5-5	few	TRBJ1-1	TGTGCCAGCAGCTTGGGGGCACCGGGAACGGACACTGAAGCTTTCTTT	CASSLGAPGTDTEAFF
NA	TRBV7-3	NA	TRBJ2-3	TGTGCCAGCAGCTTAGAACGGCCAGATACGCAGTATTTT	CASSLERPDTQYF
NA	TRBV2	NA	TRBJ2-2	TGTGCCAGCAGTGAAGCTCTCATTATCAGGGCGTCGCACCTGAACACCGGGGAGCTGTTTTTT	CASSEALIIRASHLNTGELFF
TRBD2	TRBV4-1	NA	TRBJ2-1	TGCGCCAGCAGCCAAGTTGGGCTAGCGGCGAACAATGAGCAGTTCTTC	CASSQVGLAANNEQFF
NA	TRBV7-2	many	TRBJ2-7	TGTGCCAGCAGCCGAGCGGGTTGGGACACAGACGAGCAGTACTTC	CASSRAGWDTDEQYF
NA	TRBV28	NA	TRBJ2-7	TGTGCCAGCAGTTTATCGGGTCAGCTTTACGAGCAGTACTTC	CASSLSGQLYEQYF
NA	TRBV27	NA	TRBJ1-6	TGTGCCAGCAGTTTATTCGGGGCAAATTCACCCCTCCACTTT	CASSLFGANSPLHF
TRBD1	TRBV3-1	few	TRBJ1-1	TGTGCCAGCAGCCAAGAGGGACAGGGGCTCGCTGAAGCTTTCTTT	CASSQEGQGLAEAFF
NA	TRBV5-6	NA	TRBJ1-5	TGTGCCAGCAGCCGACAGGATCGCAATCAGCCCCAGCATTTT	CASSRQDRNQPQHF
TRBD1	TRBV28	few	TRBJ1-5	TGTGCCAGCATTACGACGGGACAGGGGGACGGTCAGCCCCAGCATTTT	CASITTGQGDGQPQHF
NA	TRBV4-3	few	TRBJ1-3	TGCGCCAGCAGCCCAGACGGGGGGTTTGGAAACACCATATATTTT	CASSPDGGFGNTIYF
TRBD2	TRBV25-1	many	TRBJ2-5	TGTGCCAGCAGTGTGGGGCTAGCGGTTCAAGAGACCCAGTACTTC	CASSVGLAVQETQYF
NA	TRBV6-5	NA	TRBJ1-1	TGTGCCAGCAGTCGACACGAGAGTAACACTGAAGCTTTCTTT	CASSRHESNTEAFF
TRBD1	TRBV7-2	few	TRBJ1-6	TGTGCCAGCAGCCCCCGACAGGGCCATTCATCCCTCCACTTT	CASSPRQGHSSLHF
TRBD2	TRBV7-3	few	TRBJ2-7	TGTGCCAGCAGCCTTACGGGGCAGCCGCGGGAGGAGCAGTACTTC	CASSLTGQPREEQYF
NA	TRBV12-3/TRBV12-4	NA	TRBJ1-1	TGTGCCAGCAGTTTCCCGGGAGGTGCTGAAGCTTTCTTT	CASSFPGGAEAFF
TRBD1	TRBV6-5	NA	TRBJ2-3	TGTGCCAGCAGTGGGGACAGGGCGCAGTATTTT	CASSGDRAQYF
NA	TRBV6-2/TRBV6-3	few	TRBJ1-2	TGTGCCAGCAGTTTCAGGGGCGGGGAACTTTGGAGCTACACCTTC	CASSFRGGELWSYTF
NA	TRBV29-1	NA	TRBJ2-7	TGCAGCGTTGCTACCGCCAAGAAGCAGTACTTC	CSVATAKKQYF
NA	TRBV29-1	few	TRBJ2-7	TGCAGCGTTGAACCGGTCGGGATCTACGAGCAGTACTTC	CSVEPVGIYEQYF
NA	TRBV10-2	once	TRBJ1-5	TGCGCCAGCAGCCAATCGGGCCTCCCGGGTCAGCTCCAGCATTTT	CASSQSGLPGQLQHF
TRBD2	TRBV20-1	NA	TRBJ2-5	TGCAGTGCTAGGCCGGGGGGAAGGGAGACCCAGTACTTC	CSARPGGRETQYF
TRBD1	TRBV7-9	NA	TRBJ2-7	TGTGCCAGCAGCTCCACCGGGACAGGGGATCTCAACGAGCAGTACTTC	CASSSTGTGDLNEQYF
NA	TRBV5-4	many	TRBJ2-5	TGTGCCAGCACGGCATCCCCCGAGGAAGGGGAGACCCAGTACTTC	CASTASPEEGETQYF
NA	TRBV11-2	NA	TRBJ1-4	TGTGCCGGCAGCCCGACGATCATGCTTGGTGAAAAACTGTTTTTT	CAGSPTIMLGEKLFF
TRBD2	TRBV7-9	many	TRBJ2-7	TGTGCCAGCAGCTTATCACGTCTAGCGGGAACCTACGAGCAGTACTTC	CASSLSRLAGTYEQYF
NA	TRBV25-1	NA	TRBJ1-4	TGTGCTAGTCGCAGGAGGACTGAAAAACTGTTTTTT	CASRRRTEKLFF
NA	TRBV5-1	NA	TRBJ2-7	TGCGCCAGCAGCTTTTCAGTCAAGAGGTACGAGCAGTACTTC	CASSFSVKRYEQYF
TRBD2	TRBV20-1	NA	TRBJ2-5	TGCAGTGCTGAGGCGGGAGTAGGAAAAGAGACCCAGTACTTC	CSAEAGVGKETQYF
NA	TRBV20-1	few	TRBJ2-2	TGCAGTGCTAACCCGAGGGGGGGGGAGCTGTTTTTT	CSANPRGGELFF
TRBD1	TRBV11-2	few	TRBJ2-3	TGTGCCAGCAGCCAAACCGGGACAGAGAGAGATACGCAGTATTTT	CASSQTGTERDTQYF
NA	TRBV6-5	many	TRBJ1-2	TGTGCCAGCAGTAGGGGTAGGGGAGGCTACACCTTC	CASSRGRGGYTF